What follows are 32 T cell receptor beta chains derived from one specimen sequenced in a study of cytomegalovirus exposure and HLA in healthy donors. PCR involved 60 Vbeta and 13 Jbeta primers. The method was immunoSEQ multiplex PCR; TCRdb's version includes in-frame clones alone and lacks a portion of them. The sample records 120,000 or so clones, 75% being singletons. Material for sequencing was PBMCs. These receptors came from a woman aged 50 to 60 in good health and CMV-seronegative.

This clone was seen a handful of times. The chain recombines TRBV10-3 with TRBJ2-1; possibly TRBD2 for D (6 bases). The V end was cut by 0 bases, the J end by 4 bases, with 13 bases between. CDR1 is ENHRY and CDR2 is SYGVKD in the germline V gene. This CDR3 region has 16 residues. The CDR3 sequence is CAISESLRESYNEQFF. The CDR3 DNA reads as TGTGCCATCAGTGAGTCTTTACGGGAGAGTTACAATGAGCAGTTCTTC.

This chain uses TRBV30 with TRBJ2-2, with TRBD2 identical over 12 bases. This CDR3 region has 20 residues. Germline-derived CDR1 and CDR2 are GTSNPN and SVGIG (reference sequence). J lost 3 bases, V lost 3 bases, and 17 bases had no gene match. The CDR3 nucleotides are TGTGCCTGGAGCGCTCTACTCGGGCTAGCGGGAGGGCGTTACACCGGGGAGCTGTTTTTT. Amino acid sequence: CAWSALLGLAGGRYTGELFF.

V is TRBV4-3 and J is TRBJ1-4, with TRBD1 as a possible D gene (6 bases). V lost 3 bases, J lost 7 bases, and 18 bases lay in between. This CDR3 has 16 amino acids. Germline-derived CDR1 and CDR2 are LGHNA and YSLEER. CDR3 in amino acids: CASSQGSGGQGEKLFF. CDR3 DNA sequence: TGCGCCAGCAGCCAGGGTTCGGGGGGGCAGGGTGAAAAACTGTTTTTT.

This clone was counted only a few times. The chain is built from TRBV15 and TRBJ2-3; D is perhaps TRBD2 (5 bases). Deletions cut 0 bases from V and 5 bases from J, with 9 bases between. The germline V gene has CDR1 LNHNV and CDR2 YYDKDF (reference sequence). The CDR3 length is 14 residues. CDR3 region: CATSRDRGRDTQYF. CDR3 sequence (DNA): TGTGCCACCAGCAGAGATCGGGGTAGAGATACGCAGTATTTT. Drawing the rest from reference TRBV15 and TRBJ2-3, the complete variable domain is DAMVIQNPRYQVTQFGKPVTLSCSQTLNHNVMYWYQQKSSQAPKLLFHYYDKDFNNEADTPDNFQSRRPNTSFCFLDIRSPGLGDTAMYLCATSRDRGRDTQYFGPGTRLTVL.

This chain uses TRBV6-6 with TRBJ2-3; the match to TRBD1 covers 10 bases. V lost 5 bases, J lost 10 bases, and 15 bases stayed unmatched. The CDR3 totals 16 residues. Germline V lookup: CDR1 MNHNY, CDR2 SVGAGI (reference sequence). CDR3 residues: CASSPQGTGALGAQYF. DNA of the CDR3: TGTGCCAGCAGTCCGCAAGGGACAGGGGCGTTGGGGGCGCAGTATTTT.

V usage is TRBV19 and J usage is TRBJ1-2; 7 nucleotides line up with TRBD1. The CDR3 totals 15 residues. J was trimmed by 6 bases and V by 4 bases; bases with no gene match: 11. Germline CDR1 reads LNHDA; CDR2 reads SQIVND (reference sequence). This CDR3 reads CASSSNDRVSDGYTF. The DNA of the CDR3 is TGTGCCAGTAGTAGCAACGACAGGGTTTCGGATGGCTACACCTTC.

This clone has a handful of counts. The genes are TRBV6-1 and TRBJ2-5; 8 nucleotides align to TRBD1. Looked up from germline, CDR1 is MNHNS and CDR2 is SASEGT. The CDR3 consists of 13 residues. Trimming at V came to 4 bases and at J to 7 bases, leaving 5 bases not matched to a gene. CDR3 amino acids: CASSGTGSATQYF. The CDR3 bases are TGTGCCAGCAGTGGGACAGGGTCGGCGACCCAGTACTTC.

Of note for this clone: Other DNA sequences of this sample code for an identical CDR3. This chain joins TRBV5-6 and TRBJ2-1; 8 nucleotides match TRBD2. This CDR3 contains 18 residues. V lost 3 bases, J lost 4 bases, and 15 bases stayed unmatched. Germline V CDR1 and CDR2: SGHDT, YYEEEE. In DNA form, the CDR3 reads TGTGCCAGCAGCTCGGAGATCGTGGCCAGCGGGAGATACAATGAGCAGTTCTTC. It specifies CASSSEIVASGRYNEQFF.

The V and J genes are TRBV5-6 and TRBJ2-5; 9 nucleotides line up with TRBD1. The DNA end lines up better with TRBJ2-7; the J call may be wrong. Germline lookup yields CDR1 SGHDT and CDR2 YYEEEE. The CDR3 totals 13 residues. As DNA, the CDR3 is TGTGCCAGCAGCTTGGGACAGGGGGTCGAGCAGTACTTC. The encoded protein is CASSLGQGVEQYF.

This clone was seen just once. V and J are TRBV28 and TRBJ2-5; no clear D. The V end was cut by 3 bases, the J end by 4 bases, with 6 bases between. The CDR3 sequence is 12 residues long. Germline V CDR1 and CDR2: MDHEN, SYDVKM. The CDR3 here is CASSFLLETQYF. CDR3 in DNA: TGTGCCAGCAGTTTTCTGTTAGAGACCCAGTACTTC.

The rearrangement uses TRBV27 and TRBJ2-1; 11 bases match TRBD2. This CDR3 has 17 amino acids. The germline V gene has CDR1 MNHEY and CDR2 SMNVEV (reference sequence). Trimming removed 8 bases from V and 7 bases from J; junction bases left unmatched: 16. CDR3 coding DNA: TGTGCCAGCGGGAGGACAGGGCTACTAGCGGGAGCTAATGAGCAGTTCTTC. This sequence encodes CASGRTGLLAGANEQFF.

This chain connects TRBV5-6 to TRBJ2-1; perhaps TRBD1 as D (6 bases). The CDR3 extends over 13 amino acids. V was cut by 4 bases and J by 15 bases, with 20 bases left in between. Germline V gene data show CDR1 as SGHDT and CDR2 as YYEEEE. The chain's CDR3 is CASSDDRNARWFF. In DNA form, the CDR3 reads TGTGCCAGCAGCGATGACAGGAACGCGCGATGGTTCTTC.

The chain employs TRBV7-6 and TRBJ2-1; D not resolved. Germline loops: CDR1 SGHVS, CDR2 FNYEAQ. V was shortened by 1 base and J by 7 bases, with 8 bases between the two germline ends. This CDR3 comprises 13 residues. CDR3 amino acids: CASSLEFRNEQFF. The CDR3 coding sequence is TGTGCCAGCAGCTTAGAGTTCAGGAATGAGCAGTTCTTC.

The rearrangement joins TRBV6-5 to TRBJ1-6; TRBD1 is a possible D gene (6 bases). The V gene lost 8 bases and the J gene lost 10 bases, with 12 bases spanning the gap. The germline V gene has CDR1 MNHEY and CDR2 SVGAGI. The CDR3 has 12 amino acids. This chain's CDR3 is CASGGPKSPLHF. CDR3 sequence (DNA): TGTGCCAGCGGGGGCCCGAAGTCACCCCTCCACTTT.

The chain couples TRBV30 to TRBJ1-2; 7 bases line up with TRBD1. With V trimmed by 2 bases and J by 7 bases, 7 bases remained unmatched. Looked up from germline, CDR1 is GTSNPN and CDR2 is SVGIG (reference sequence). The CDR3 consists of 13 residues. In DNA form, the CDR3 reads TGTGCCTGGAGTTTAGGGGGCGCGTCTGGCTACACCTTC. The encoded protein is CAWSLGGASGYTF.

The J gene is TRBJ2-7, the V gene TRBV28, with TRBD2 matching over 7 bases. The CDR3 sequence is 13 residues long. Trimming cost V 3 bases and J 4 bases; bases outside gene matches: 3. Germline V gives CDR1 MDHEN, CDR2 SYDVKM. In DNA form, the CDR3 reads TGTGCCAGCAGTTTCGGGAGGAGTTACGAGCAGTACTTC. Its protein is CASSFGRSYEQYF.

The J gene is TRBJ2-1, the V gene TRBV7-2; TRBD2 aligns across 7 bases. Trimming removed 2 bases from V and 7 bases from J; junction bases left unmatched: 14. Per germline, CDR1 SGHTA and CDR2 FQGNSA. This CDR3 has 17 amino acids. CDR3 loop: CASSLPRLGGGLNEQFF. Here the CDR3 DNA reads TGTGCCAGCAGCTTACCCCGGCTGGGGGGGGGATTGAATGAGCAGTTCTTC.

This chain joins TRBV7-7 and TRBJ2-5, with TRBD1 matching 8 bases. There are 14 residues in the CDR3. Unmatched junction bases numbered 5, after V lost 5 bases and J lost 3 bases. Germline values: CDR1 SSHAT, CDR2 FNYEAQ (reference sequence). Written as DNA, the CDR3 is TGTGCCAGCAGCGAGGGACAGGTGGAAGAGACCCAGTACTTC. It specifies CASSEGQVEETQYF.

This clone was seen once. The chain carries TRBV14 and TRBJ1-1; TRBD1 matches 8 bases. Germline V gives CDR1 SGHDN, CDR2 FVKESK. Unmatched junction bases numbered 7, after V lost 4 bases and J lost 6 bases. This CDR3 comprises 14 residues. For the CDR3, the DNA is TGTGCCAGCAGCCTACATGGACAGGGCGCTGAAGCTTTCTTT. It encodes CASSLHGQGAEAFF.

V and J are TRBV28 and TRBJ2-3; TRBD2 aligns across 10 bases. Trimming cost V 2 bases and J 2 bases; bases outside gene matches: 7. CDR3 length equals 17 residues. Germline V lookup: CDR1 MDHEN, CDR2 SYDVKM. The CDR3 bases are TGTGCCAGCAGTTTAACGGTAGCGGGAGGTTCCACAGATACGCAGTATTTT. It encodes CASSLTVAGGSTDTQYF.

This chain uses TRBV19 with TRBJ1-1; a weak D match, TRBD1 (6 bases). Germline-derived CDR1 and CDR2 are LNHDA and SQIVND (reference sequence). The CDR3 totals 15 residues. Trimming took 6 bases from V and 0 from J, leaving 14 bases between them. The CDR3 coding sequence is TGTGCCAGTAGGCTACAGGGATTCATGAACACTGAAGCTTTCTTT. This gives the protein CASRLQGFMNTEAFF.

V gene TRBV6-5 combines with J gene TRBJ2-3; 8 nucleotides align to TRBD2. The CDR3 runs to 15 residues. The germline CDR1 and CDR2 sequences are MNHEY and SVGAGI. The V gene end was trimmed by 1 base and the J gene end by 3 bases; junction bases not matched to a gene: 3. This chain's CDR3 is CASSYLREVTDTQYF. CDR3 nucleotides: TGTGCCAGCAGTTACTTGCGGGAGGTGACAGATACGCAGTATTTT.

The rearrangement links TRBV7-2 to TRBJ2-1; TRBD2 matches at 10 bases. The V gene end was trimmed by 5 bases and the J gene end by 7 bases; junction bases not matched to a gene: 8. The germline gives CDR1 SGHTA, CDR2 FQGNSA. This CDR3 region has 15 residues. Here the CDR3 reads CASSPTGTSVNEQFF. The CDR3 coding sequence is TGTGCCAGCAGCCCCACCGGGACTAGCGTAAATGAGCAGTTCTTC. Full variable domain (rest looked up from reference TRBV7-2 and TRBJ2-1): GAGVSQSPSNKVTEKGKDVELRCDPISGHTALYWYRQSLGQGLEFLIYFQGNSAPDKSGLPSDRFSAERTGGSVSTLTIQRTQQEDSAVYLCASSPTGTSVNEQFFGPGTRLTVL.

The V call is TRBV6-1, the J call TRBJ2-7; 8 bases fit TRBD1. CDR1 and CDR2 from the germline V gene are MNHNS and SASEGT. Germline trimming cut 0 bases from V and 5 bases from J; bases unmatched to any gene: 6. The CDR3 extends over 15 amino acids. CDR3 DNA: TGTGCCAGCAGTGAAGCTAGGACAGGGTACCACGAGCAGTACTTC. Translation: CASSEARTGYHEQYF.

The J gene is TRBJ1-2, the V gene TRBV6-1; D remains unclear. CDR3 length: 13 amino acids. Trimming left V 3 bases short and J 1 base short, with 6 bases between. CDR1 and CDR2 (germline): MNHNS, SASEGT. The CDR3 nucleotides read TGTGCCAGCAGTGATACAGTTAACTATGGCTACACCTTC. Translating it yields CASSDTVNYGYTF.

V and J are TRBV5-1 and TRBJ2-4; D might be TRBD2 (6 bases). Germline values: CDR1 SGHRS, CDR2 YFSETQ. The CDR3 is 16 amino acids. V was clipped by 0 bases and J by 1 base, with 11 bases between them. CDR3 nucleotides: TGCGCCAGCAGCTTGGCCGGGGAGGAGGCCAAAAACATTCAGTACTTC. This translates into CASSLAGEEAKNIQYF.

This clone was recorded once. The chain employs TRBV9 and TRBJ2-2, with a weak D call TRBD2 (6 bases). The CDR3 runs to 19 residues. Germline lookup yields CDR1 SGDLS and CDR2 YYNGEE. The ends were cut back, 3 bases at V and 1 base at J, with 22 bases in the middle. CDR3 amino acids: CASSEGLSSERVNTGELFF. CDR3 sequence (DNA): TGTGCCAGCAGCGAGGGCCTCTCCTCGGAGCGGGTGAACACCGGGGAGCTGTTTTTT.

This clone has just a few counts. This chain connects TRBV6-6 to TRBJ2-1, with a weak D call TRBD2 (5 bases). V lost 11 bases and J 9 bases, leaving 17 bases between the germline ends. Germline CDR1 reads MNHNY; CDR2 reads SVGAGI (reference sequence). There are 12 residues in the CDR3. CDR3 nucleotide sequence: TGTGCCGTACACGTAACAGAGGGTGAGCAGTTCTTC. Amino acids: CAVHVTEGEQFF.

The chain links TRBV30 to TRBJ2-5, with D uncertain. Germline V lookup: CDR1 GTSNPN, CDR2 SVGIG (reference sequence). CDR3 length: 11 amino acids. The V end was cut by 4 bases, the J end by 5 bases, with 8 bases between. CDR3 in DNA: TGTGCCTGGACCGAGGAGGAGACCCAGTACTTC. This gives the protein CAWTEEETQYF.

V usage is TRBV6-6 and J usage is TRBJ2-1; 11 nucleotides line up with TRBD2. Germline V gene sequence: CDR1 MNHNY, CDR2 SVGAGI (reference sequence). The J segment lost 7 bases and the V segment lost 8 bases, leaving 4 bases of the junction unmatched. The CDR3 covers 13 residues. Here the CDR3 DNA reads TGTGCCAGCGGACTAGCGGGTGCAAATGAGCAGTTCTTC. As protein: CASGLAGANEQFF.

This clone showed up just a few times. This chain uses TRBV28 with TRBJ1-2, with D maybe TRBD1 (6 bases). The germline gives CDR1 MDHEN, CDR2 SYDVKM. V was shortened by 5 bases and J by 3 bases, with 22 bases between the two germline ends. CDR3 length: 17 residues. Here the CDR3 DNA reads TGTGCCAGCAGTGAGACAGGAACCGTTGGGACGTACTATGGCTACACCTTC. This encodes CASSETGTVGTYYGYTF.

The rearrangement links TRBV6-5 to TRBJ2-3, with 7 bases identical to TRBD2. Germline CDR1 MNHEY, CDR2 SVGAGI. The ends lost 5 bases at V and 2 bases at J; junction bases unmatched: 7. The CDR3 covers 15 residues. The DNA of the CDR3 is TGTGCCAGCAGTCTTTTAGCGGGTTACACAGATACGCAGTATTTT. Translating gives CASSLLAGYTDTQYF.